This T cell receptor (beta chain) was sequenced during a study of blood T cell repertoires in COVID-19. Clones were read by immunoSEQ multiplex PCR, and TCRdb kept only the in-frame ones, dropping some. The sample has 400,000 to 500,000 clones, roughly 84% seen once. Study members were between about 18 and 100 years old and lived in some 26 US regions. The CDR3 is made up of 15 amino acids. Germline V gene sequence: CDR1 MGHRA, CDR2 YSYEKL. Trimming took 4 bases from V and 4 from J, leaving 16 bases between them. Specimen: PBMCs or T cells enriched from blood (not recorded which). The TCR was taken from a woman between 18 and 29 years old who had been exposed to COVID-19. J is TRBJ1-1 and V is TRBV4-1; D not resolved. CDR3 coding DNA: TGCGCCAGCAGCCTTATTTATTTCCCGGGCACTGAAGCTTTCTTT. It encodes CASSLIYFPGTEAFF.